The 2 T cell receptor beta chains reported below all come from one sample, sequenced in a study of blood T cells in healthy people across ages (dated by TCRdb to between 2015 and 2016). The library was built by means of 5' RACE. TCRdb records Illumina HiSeq 2500 as the sequencer. A second roughly 7 to 12 cycle PCR used a sample-barcoded 5' primer and a J-beta primer mix. In TCRdb, the public reads were trimmed at Q25 with fastp and aligned with MiXCR, with productive beta chains retained. A single entry per CDR3 protein holds the most common genes and DNA from its merged rows. For this sample there are about 1,500,000 distinct CDR3 sequences; about 43% appear just once. In total, the top ten clones hold roughly 7.7% of the sample. The specimen was blood. The receptor source for this set is a woman younger than 35 in good health.

This clonotype showed up many times. A read error may account for a junction end that differs from germline. V gene TRBV7-7 combines with J gene TRBJ2-7; 8 bases are shared with TRBD1. Looked up from germline, CDR1 is SSHAT and CDR2 is FNYEAQ (reference sequence). This CDR3 spans 13 amino acids. DNA for the CDR3: TGTGCTAGCAGCCCAGGACAGGGTAGCGAGCAGTACTTC. Translation: CASSPGQGSEQYF.

This chain connects TRBV9 to TRBJ1-6, with 11 positions matching TRBD1. V was clipped by 1 base and J by 6 bases; unmatched bases: 3. Germline-derived CDR1 and CDR2 are SGDLS and YYNGEE. The CDR3 is 16 residues long. CDR3 amino acids: CASSVQGTGGNSPLHF. CDR3 coding DNA: TGTGCCAGCAGCGTACAAGGGACAGGGGGTAATTCACCCCTCCACTTT.